The source of this T cell receptor beta chain is a study of blood T cell repertoires in COVID-19. Study overall: Material from acute and convalescent COVID-19 was sourced from the United States, Italy and Spain.

As handled by the study authors: Reference gene primer amplification gave nucleated cell count estimates. Sequencing used immunoSEQ multiplex PCR; TCRdb keeps in-frame clones, though not all of them. V and J calls plus clone size are reproduced from that table; the DNA served to infer D and trimming. This table holds about 130,000 clones, roughly 80% found once. The CDR3 loop spans 16 amino acids. The ends were cut back, 4 bases at V and 5 bases at J, with 17 bases in the middle. The germline gives CDR1 SGHTA, CDR2 FQGNSA. Sequencing was performed on peripheral blood. This chain uses TRBV7-2 with TRBJ2-2; tentative D call: TRBD2 (6 bases). This receptor was obtained from a man older than 75 with COVID-19, enrolled during active disease. Written as DNA, the CDR3 is TGTGCCAGCAGCTCTAACCTTGGAGGGTGGACCGGGGAGCTGTTTTTT. Translated, it gives CASSSNLGGWTGELFF.